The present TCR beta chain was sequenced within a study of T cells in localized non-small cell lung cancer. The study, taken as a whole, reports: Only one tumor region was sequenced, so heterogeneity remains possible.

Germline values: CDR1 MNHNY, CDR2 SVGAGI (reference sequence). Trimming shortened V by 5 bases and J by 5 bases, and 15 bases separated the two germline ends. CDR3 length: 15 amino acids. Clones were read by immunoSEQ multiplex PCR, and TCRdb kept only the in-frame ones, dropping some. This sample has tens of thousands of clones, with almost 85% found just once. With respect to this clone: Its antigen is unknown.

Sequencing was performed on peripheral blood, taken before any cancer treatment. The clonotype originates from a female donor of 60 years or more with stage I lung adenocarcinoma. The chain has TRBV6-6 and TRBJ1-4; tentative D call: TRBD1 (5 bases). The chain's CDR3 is CASSLIRDTNEKLFF. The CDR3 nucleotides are TGTGCCAGCAGTCTTATCAGGGATACGAATGAAAAACTGTTTTTT.